This is a list of T cell receptor beta chains from one sample in a study of T cell responses to AZD1222 COVID-19 vaccine. The table came from immunoSEQ multiplex PCR; TCRdb's copy has only in-frame clones and leaves some out. The sample holds about 160,000 clones; roughly 88% are singletons and the top ten take 4% to 5.5%. Sequenced here: peripheral blood, sampled 28 days after the second AZD1222 dose. All receptors derive from an adult who received the AZD1222 COVID-19 vaccine. Each CDR3 is given with its conserved first and last residue. The order of the fields is V gene, clone size, J gene, D gene, CDR3 length, CDR3 DNA, CDR3 protein. The D gene is left open where the match is weak. Some rows mark clone size as missing; the rest say once, few, many or name a class of expanded clone.

V: TRBV5-6
size: NA
J: TRBJ1-1
D: NA
length: 12
DNA: TGTGCCAGCAGCTTGCGGACCACTGAAGCTTTCTTT
CDR3: CASSLRTTEAFF

V: TRBV2
size: NA
J: TRBJ1-5
D: NA
length: 14
DNA: TGTGCCAGCAGTGGACAGACAGGCAATCAGCCCCAGCATTTT
CDR3: CASSGQTGNQPQHF

V: TRBV30
size: NA
J: TRBJ1-6
D: NA
length: 13
DNA: TGTGCCTGGAGTGTGCTTCAAGAATCACCCCTCCACTTT
CDR3: CAWSVLQESPLHF

V: TRBV6-5
size: NA
J: TRBJ2-3
D: NA
length: 15
DNA: TGTGCCAGCACTGTCTCGGGGACGCTTATCCATACGCAGTATTTT
CDR3: CASTVSGTLIHTQYF

V: TRBV7-2
size: NA
J: TRBJ1-5
D: NA
length: 15
DNA: TGTGCCAGCAGCTCCGAGGGCCTCCTGAATCAGCCCCAGCATTTT
CDR3: CASSSEGLLNQPQHF

V: TRBV5-1
size: NA
J: TRBJ1-1
D: NA
length: 14
DNA: TGCGCCAGCACCTTCGACATGGGAGGCACTGAAGCTTTCTTT
CDR3: CASTFDMGGTEAFF

V: TRBV5-6
size: NA
J: TRBJ1-1
D: TRBD1
length: 14
DNA: TGTGCCAGCAGACCAGACAGGGGGATCGGTGAAGCTTTCTTT
CDR3: CASRPDRGIGEAFF

V: TRBV10-3
size: NA
J: TRBJ1-4
D: NA
length: 17
DNA: TGTGCCATCAGTGCACGTACACCGGGAACTGATAATGAAAAACTGTTTTTT
CDR3: CAISARTPGTDNEKLFF

V: TRBV10-3
size: NA
J: TRBJ1-6
D: NA
length: 15
DNA: TGTGCCATCACCGCGTCGTCTCCTGCCAGTTCACCCCTCCACTTT
CDR3: CAITASSPASSPLHF

V: TRBV27
size: once
J: TRBJ1-2
D: NA
length: 15
DNA: TGTGCCAGCAGCCACTCCGTAGGAGGGAGGCTTGGCTACACCTTC
CDR3: CASSHSVGGRLGYTF

V: TRBV6-6
size: NA
J: TRBJ2-5
D: TRBD1
length: 21
DNA: TGTGCCAGCAGCCAAACTGGGTCTCCCCTTCCCCCGGGACAGGGGCAAGAGACCCAGTACTTC
CDR3: CASSQTGSPLPPGQGQETQYF

V: TRBV9
size: NA
J: TRBJ2-2
D: NA
length: 19
DNA: TGTGCCAGCAGCGTAGGCGTCGGCAGAATACAGATAAACACCGGGGAGCTGTTTTTT
CDR3: CASSVGVGRIQINTGELFF

V: TRBV9
size: NA
J: TRBJ1-2
D: TRBD1
length: 15
DNA: TGTGCCAGCAGCGCGCTTACAGGGGAAGTCGGAGGCTACACCTTC
CDR3: CASSALTGEVGGYTF

V: TRBV28
size: NA
J: TRBJ1-6
D: TRBD1
length: 14
DNA: TGTGCCAGCAGTATTGCGGGACAGCCGTTCGTTCTCCACTTT
CDR3: CASSIAGQPFVLHF

V: TRBV5-1
size: NA
J: TRBJ1-1
D: NA
length: 14
DNA: TGCGCCAGCACCCTTATCCCGGGGAACACTGAAGCTTTCTTT
CDR3: CASTLIPGNTEAFF

V: TRBV30
size: NA
J: TRBJ2-2
D: NA
length: 14
DNA: TGTGCCTGGAGTTATGGTTCGGGGGCCGGGGAGCTGTTTTTT
CDR3: CAWSYGSGAGELFF

V: TRBV2
size: NA
J: TRBJ1-5
D: NA
length: 15
DNA: TGTGCCAGCAGTGAAGGGGGGGCAGATACTCAGCCCCAGCATTTT
CDR3: CASSEGGADTQPQHF

V: TRBV6-1
size: NA
J: TRBJ1-5
D: NA
length: 14
DNA: TGTGCCAGCAGTGAGACAGGTGGTATTCAGCCCCAGCATTTT
CDR3: CASSETGGIQPQHF

V: TRBV29-1
size: NA
J: TRBJ2-7
D: NA
length: 16
DNA: TGCAGCGTTGTCCCACTCGTGGGAAGCATCTCCTACGAGCAGTACTTC
CDR3: CSVVPLVGSISYEQYF

V: TRBV10-3
size: NA
J: TRBJ2-7
D: NA
length: 14
DNA: TGTGCCATCAGTGAAGGGGACACCCGCAGGGAGCAGTACTTC
CDR3: CAISEGDTRREQYF

V: TRBV29-1
size: NA
J: TRBJ1-3
D: NA
length: 13
DNA: TGCAGCGTTGAGCGGTACAGCAGAAACACCATATATTTT
CDR3: CSVERYSRNTIYF

V: TRBV23-1
size: NA
J: TRBJ1-5
D: TRBD1
length: 16
DNA: TGCGCCAGCAGTCAAGTAGGGACAGCCCAGAATCAGCCCCAGCATTTT
CDR3: CASSQVGTAQNQPQHF

V: TRBV12-3/TRBV12-4
size: NA
J: TRBJ1-6
D: TRBD1
length: 13
DNA: TGTGCCAGCAGGGTGACAGGGTACTCACCCCTCCACTTT
CDR3: CASRVTGYSPLHF

V: TRBV9
size: NA
J: TRBJ2-1
D: TRBD1
length: 16
DNA: TGTGCCAGCAGCGTTGGGACAGCGACATCCTACAATGAGCAGTTCTTC
CDR3: CASSVGTATSYNEQFF

V: TRBV5-1
size: NA
J: TRBJ2-2
D: TRBD1
length: 16
DNA: TGCGCCAGCAGCTTGGCCGGGACAGGGAACACCGGGGAGCTGTTTTTT
CDR3: CASSLAGTGNTGELFF

V: TRBV2
size: NA
J: TRBJ1-5
D: TRBD1
length: 13
DNA: TGTGCCAGCAGGCAGGGGGGGGGTCAGCCCCAGCATTTT
CDR3: CASRQGGGQPQHF

V: TRBV19
size: few
J: TRBJ1-2
D: TRBD1
length: 14
DNA: TGTGCCAGTAGTATCACAGGGGACACCTATGGCTACACCTTC
CDR3: CASSITGDTYGYTF